The 18 T cell receptor delta chains below come from one sample, sequenced in a study of γδ T cells in repeated Plasmodium falciparum infection. TCRdb re-processed the multiplex PCR reads via CATT. The table records about 57,000 delta-chain clones, approximately 1.7% of them present only once. Gammadelta T cells were flow-sorted from PBMC into Vgamma9/Vdelta2+ and Vdelta2-negative populations for bulk analysis. The source material was gamma-delta T cells from blood. The receptors derive from a pool of human donors (malaria-infected and uninfected, not separated).

This clone was counted at least ten times. The translation of this DNA and the TCRdb protein of a much larger clone differ at residue 8, probably owing to a read error; the protein shown here is translated from the DNA. V is TRDV1 and J is TRDJ1; no clear D. The CDR3 is 15 residues long. Trimming took off 1 base at V and 0 bases at J, with 9 bases between the two ends. Germline V gene sequence: CDR1 TSWWSYY, CDR2 QGS. DNA of the CDR3: TGTGCTCTTGGGGAACGAGGGGTACACACCGATAAACTCATCTTT. Encoded protein: CALGERGVHTDKLIF.

This clone was seen only a few times. This DNA's translation differs at residue 7 from TCRdb's protein, which comes from a much larger clone; a read error is likely, and the protein shown is translated from the DNA. The V gene is TRDV1, the J gene TRDJ1; 11 bases line up with TRDD3. The CDR3 runs to 21 residues. Per the germline V gene, CDR1 is TSWWSYY and CDR2 is QGS. The CDR3 DNA follows: TGTGCTCTTGGGGAACGGCCTCGAGGGCTACCTTCTGGGGGATACACCGATAAGCTCATCTTT. This translates into CALGERPRGLPSGGYTDKLIF.

This clone was picked up a small number of times. This likely stems from a read error, as it lies one base from a far larger clone. The sample holds other DNA sequences that translate to the same CDR3. In nucleotides, the CDR3 is TGCGCTCTTGGGGAATCGGGGCCCCCGGTCGTCCTTCAAACCGATAAACTCATCTTT. It translates to CALGESGPPVVLQTDKLIF. This chain links TRDV1 with TRDJ1; D tentatively fits TRDD2 or TRDD3 (5 bases each). The CDR3 consists of 19 residues. Germline CDR1 is TSWWSYY and CDR2 is QGS.

Ten or more counts support this clone. This same CDR3 is encoded by further DNA sequences in the sample. The chain has TRDV1 and TRDJ1; 12 positions match TRDD3. This CDR3 has 22 amino acids. Losses at the gene ends were 4 bases for V and 3 bases for J; bases not matched to a gene: 24. CDR1 and CDR2 (germline): TSWWSYY, QGS. CDR3 in amino acids: CALGALLKRLPWGIRGSDKLIF. The CDR3 nucleotides are TGTGCTCTTGGGGCCCTCCTAAAACGGCTTCCCTGGGGGATACGAGGGTCCGATAAACTCATCTTT.

This clone was observed a few times. A far larger clone lies a single base away; this is likely a read error. Additional DNA sequences in this sample encode the identical CDR3. This rearrangement joins TRDV2 to TRDJ1, with TRDD3 matching 9 bases. Here the J gene came from matching the DNA to germline, since TCRdb omits it. The germline gives CDR1 GEAIGNYY, CDR2 EKD. Trimming took 1 base from V and 0 from J; bases not matched to a gene: 14. There are 19 residues in the CDR3. As DNA, the CDR3 is TGTGCCTGTGACACTGCTATTACCGGGGGATACATGTACACCGATAAACTCATCTTT. Translation: CACDTAITGGYMYTDKLIF.

This clone was counted a few times. The TCRdb protein comes from a much larger clone and disagrees with this DNA's translation at residue 16, likely due to a read error; the protein given here is derived from the DNA. The chain has TRDV1 and TRDJ1; D might be TRDD2 (7 bases). The V and J ends lost 0 bases and 10 bases respectively, with 30 bases between them. The CDR3 has 19 residues. CDR1 and CDR2 (germline): TSWWSYY, QGS. CDR3 loop: CALGELLPIDTWEASRLIF. The DNA of the CDR3 is TGTGCTCTTGGGGAACTGCTTCCTATAGATACGTGGGAGGCCTCTAGACTCATCTTT.

Details on this clone: This sequence is one base from a far larger clone and is likely a read error. Additional DNA sequences in this sample encode the identical CDR3. This chain uses TRDV1 with TRDJ2; a weak D match, TRDD3 (6 bases). TCRdb lists no J gene, so it was determined here by aligning the DNA to germline. The CDR3 covers 21 residues. CDR1 and CDR2 (germline): TSWWSYY, QGS. V was cut by 2 bases and J by 2 bases, with 27 bases left in between. CDR3 nucleotide sequence: TGTGCTCTTGGGGAAGGTCCCTATTGGGGGCCCCGCACCACCTTGACAGCACAACTCTTCTTT. It encodes CALGEGPYWGPRTTLTAQLFF.

This clone turned up a few times. The TCRdb record carries a much larger clone's protein, which differs from this DNA's translation at residue 3; a read error is the likely cause, and the protein listed here is the DNA translation. The chain joins TRDV2 to TRDJ1, with TRDD3 matching over 7 bases. Matching the DNA to germline supplied the J gene, which TCRdb does not give. Germline loops: CDR1 GEAIGNYY, CDR2 EKD. This CDR3 spans 16 amino acids. CDR3 bases: TGTGCCGGTGAACCTGCGGCCAAATGGGGGAGAGATAAACTCATCTTT. Translation: CAGEPAAKWGRDKLIF.

The table lists this clone with a few counts. A far larger clone is a single base away, which makes a read error likely. The same CDR3 also results from other DNA sequences found in this sample. The CDR3 loop reads CALGEPLFGVEPFWTDKLIF. The DNA of the CDR3 is TGTGCTCTTGGGGAACCCCTCTTCGGTGTTGAACCGTTTTGGACCGATAAACTCATCTTT. V gene TRDV1 combines with J gene TRDJ1; D is undetermined. This CDR3 comprises 20 residues. V lost 1 base, J lost 2 bases, and 26 bases lay in between. Germline CDR1 and CDR2: TSWWSYY and QGS.

A few counts support this clone. TCRdb has a much larger clone's protein, which differs at residue 10 from the translation of this DNA, likely because of a read error; what is shown is the protein translated from the DNA. This chain links TRDV3 with TRDJ1, with D tentatively TRDD3 (5 bases). TCRdb offers no J gene call, so here the DNA was matched to germline to obtain one. Trimming stripped 1 base from V and 1 base from J, with 31 bases between. From germline, CDR1 is TVYSNPD and CDR2 GDNSRS (reference sequence). The CDR3 length is 20 residues. In DNA form, the CDR3 reads TGTGCCTTTATTTTCTCTACGGAACTGAGGGATCCAGGGGCCACCGATAAACTCATCTTT. Encoded protein: CAFIFSTELRDPGATDKLIF.

As regards this clone: The protein held in TCRdb is that of a much larger clone and does not match this DNA's translation at residue 11, likely because of a read error; the protein shown is translated from the DNA. The chain carries TRDV1 and TRDJ1, with 12 bases identical to TRDD3. TCRdb carries no J gene annotation; the J gene was assigned here by matching the DNA with germline. Germline values: CDR1 TSWWSYY, CDR2 QGS. Trimming took 0 bases from V and 0 from J; bases not matched to a gene: 17. This CDR3 contains 22 residues. The CDR3 DNA is TGTGCTCTTGGGGAACTGGGATCAAGTCGTTCTGGGGGATACGTCGACACCGATAAACTCATCTTT. Protein product: CALGELGSSRSGGYVDTDKLIF.

This clone showed up many times. Other DNA sequences from this sample encode an identical CDR3 as well. V gene TRDV3 combines with J gene TRDJ1, with TRDD3 matching over 12 bases. Trimming took 2 bases from V and 1 from J; bases not matched to a gene: 20. CDR3 length: 20 residues. Germline V lookup: CDR1 TVYSNPD, CDR2 GDNSRS (reference sequence). The CDR3 is CAFVGLPTKLGDTFTDKLIF. CDR3 bases: TGTGCCTTTGTGGGGCTACCAACCAAACTGGGGGATACCTTCACCGATAAACTCATCTTT.

A remark on this clone: The translation of this DNA and the TCRdb protein of a much larger clone differ at residue 16, probably owing to a read error; the protein shown here is translated from the DNA. The chain recombines TRDV1 with TRDJ1, with 7 bases identical to TRDD3. Germline CDR1 is TSWWSYY and CDR2 is QGS. V shed 4 bases and J 4 bases; nucleotides not matched to a gene: 27. This CDR3 region has 21 residues. CDR3 in amino acids: CALGVSPTLSYWGFYIDKLIF. CDR3 DNA: TGTGCTCTTGGGGTTTCGCCTACTCTATCTTACTGGGGATTTTACATCGATAAACTCATCTTT.

This clone was counted many times. The mismatch at residue 13 between this DNA's translation and the TCRdb protein of a much larger clone likely reflects a read error; the protein shown is translated from the DNA. The chain couples TRDV1 to TRDJ1; 9 nucleotides match TRDD2. The J gene was missing in TCRdb and was found by matching the end of the DNA to germline. V was pared by 3 bases and J by 0 bases, with 20 bases of the junction left unmatched. Germline CDR1 and CDR2: TSWWSYY and QGS. The CDR3 is 21 residues long. The DNA for the CDR3 is TGTGCTCTTGGGGAGCAGGCCTTCCTACGTATGGGGCTTTCGAACACCGATAAACTCATCTTT. Residues: CALGEQAFLRMGLSNTDKLIF.

Points on this clone: TCRdb records a much larger clone's protein for this DNA, with a difference at residue 4 that likely arises from a read error; the protein given is the translation of the DNA. The V call is TRDV1, the J call TRDJ1; 9 bases map to TRDD3. CDR1 and CDR2 from the germline V gene are TSWWSYY and QGS. V was clipped by 7 bases and J by 4 bases; unmatched bases: 28. The CDR3 has 21 residues. The DNA for the CDR3 is TGTGCTCTTGAGGAGGGAACCCTTCGCCCTGCTAGGTGGGGGATAAGCGATAAACTCATCTTT. Residues: CALEEGTLRPARWGISDKLIF.

Comment on this clone: This DNA's translation differs at residue 7 from TCRdb's protein, which comes from a much larger clone; a read error is likely, and the protein shown is translated from the DNA. The chain is built from TRDV3 and TRDJ1; TRDD3 is a possible D gene (5 bases). From germline, CDR1 is TVYSNPD and CDR2 GDNSRS (reference sequence). The V end was cut by 5 bases, the J end by 1 base, with 26 bases between. The CDR3 is 17 residues long. The CDR3 sequence: CARKAPAGAPFTDKLIF. CDR3 DNA sequence: TGTGCCCGGAAAGCCCCTGCGGGGGCCCCATTCACCGATAAACTCATCTTT.

Concerning this clone itself: The protein recorded in TCRdb matches a much larger clone and deviates from this DNA's translation at residue 6, suggesting a read error; the protein here is obtained by translating the DNA. V gene TRDV1 combines with J gene TRDJ1; D unresolved. Assignment of the J gene here rests on matching the DNA to germline, because TCRdb gives none. The CDR3 sequence is 18 residues long. Per the germline V gene, CDR1 is TSWWSYY and CDR2 is QGS. V lost 3 bases and J lost 7, with 27 bases in between. The CDR3 loop reads CALGDSFPTYGVEFKLIF. CDR3 coding DNA: TGTGCTCTTGGGGACTCCTTTCCCACTTACGGTGTGGAGTTTAAACTCATCTTT.

This clone appeared a few times. A read error is likely here: a far larger clone is one base away. Other DNA sequences in this sample translate to the same CDR3. The J gene is TRDJ2, the V gene TRDV1; D ambiguous. Germline matching of the DNA provided the J gene here, since TCRdb leaves it blank. The CDR3 covers 20 residues. V was pared by 0 bases and J by 0 bases, with 20 bases between. CDR1 and CDR2 (germline): TSWWSYY, QGS. CDR3 nucleotides: TGTGCTCTTGGGGAACTTGGTCTCAGCCTCCTCAGGGCTTTGACAGCACAACTCTTCTTT. This codes for CALGELGLSLLRALTAQLFF.